These T cell receptor beta chains were read from a single sample in a study of response to subunit inactivated influenza vaccine. MiXCR, run by TCRdb on the RT-PCR reads, gives a single entry per CDR3 protein. The repertoire holds fewer than 700,000 distinct CDR3 sequences, with 10% to 15% as singletons. Sequencing was performed on PBMCs from blood, taken 45 days after vaccination. The source of these receptors is a man aged 45-60 years who received an inactivated influenza vaccine. The CDR3 runs from the conserved cysteine through the conserved F or W. Each record gives: V gene, D gene, J gene, clone size, CDR3 DNA, CDR3 protein. A D gene is named only where the DNA matches it firmly. Clone sizes are given selectively: once, few, many, or a class where the clone is expanded.

>TRBV28|-|TRBJ2-1|-
TGTGCCAGCAGTTTTGTTAGTCGGAGATTGGTTCGGGACAATGAGCAGTTCTTC
CASSFVSRRLVRDNEQFF
>TRBV10-1|-|TRBJ2-2|-
TGCGCCAGCAGTGAGGTCGGCATAAACACCGGGGAGCTGTTTTTT
CASSEVGINTGELFF
>TRBV29-1|-|TRBJ2-7|few
TGCAGCGTTCAAGGACAGCACTACGAGCAGTACTTC
CSVQGQHYEQYF
>TRBV20-1|-|TRBJ2-7|many
TGCAGTGCTAGACCGGGACGAAGCTCCTACGAGCAGTACTTC
CSARPGRSSYEQYF
>TRBV10-2|-|TRBJ2-7|few
TGCGCCAGCAGTGACGAGGAGGAGCAGTACTTC
CASSDEEEQYF
>TRBV20-1|TRBD2|TRBJ2-5|once
TGCAGTGCTAGATCGACTAGCGGGAGTTCCGAGACCCAGTACTTC
CSARSTSGSSETQYF
>TRBV4-3|TRBD1|TRBJ2-7|-
TGCGCCAGCAGCCAAGGACAGGGGGGATCCTACGAGCAGTACTTC
CASSQGQGGSYEQYF
>TRBV12-3/TRBV12-4|-|TRBJ2-1|many
TGTGCCAGCAGTCCGACGGTGTACAATGAGCAGTTCTTC
CASSPTVYNEQFF
>TRBV5-1|-|TRBJ2-7|-
TGCGCCAGCAGCTTGGGGGGAATGCGCTACGAGCAGTACTTC
CASSLGGMRYEQYF
>TRBV7-2|-|TRBJ1-1|-
TGTGCCAGCAGCTTAGTGGGGGGCCTGACGACTGAAGCTTTCTTT
CASSLVGGLTTEAFF
>TRBV20-1|-|TRBJ2-7|few
TGCAGTGCTAGAAATAGACCCTCCTACGAGCAGTACTTC
CSARNRPSYEQYF
>TRBV11-2|-|TRBJ1-4|few
TGTGCCAGCAGCTTAGTTGTGAATGAAAAACTGTTTTTT
CASSLVVNEKLFF
>TRBV7-4|TRBD1|TRBJ2-1|many
TGTGCCAGCAGCTGCACCCCGGGACAGGGGGCGAACTACAATGAGCAGTTCTTC
CASSCTPGQGANYNEQFF
>TRBV3-1|TRBD2|TRBJ2-7|few
TGTGCCAGCAGTCCCGGGACTAGCGCCTACGAGCAGTACTTC
CASSPGTSAYEQYF
>TRBV7-8|TRBD1|TRBJ2-7|few
TGTGCCAGCAGCTTAACCGGGACAGGGGCCTCAGTCCCTAGCGAGCAGTACTTC
CASSLTGTGASVPSEQYF
>TRBV9|-|TRBJ2-1|few
TGTGCCAGCAGCGTAGGGGCAGGGGATTACAATGAGCAGTTCTTC
CASSVGAGDYNEQFF
>TRBV9|-|TRBJ2-1|many
TGTGCCAGCAGTAATTTGCTGGGCCATGAGCAGTTCTTC
CASSNLLGHEQFF
>TRBV3-1|-|TRBJ2-7|-
TGTGCCAGCAGCCAAGGGGCGGGCAGAAGCTACGAGCAGTACTTC
CASSQGAGRSYEQYF
>TRBV27|TRBD2|TRBJ2-7|-
TGTGCCAGCAGTCTTAGCGGGAGTCGAACCTACGAGCAGTACTTC
CASSLSGSRTYEQYF
>TRBV7-2|TRBD2|TRBJ2-1|few
TGTGCCAGCAGCTACTATGGACTAGCGGGGGGGAACAATGAGCAGTTCTTC
CASSYYGLAGGNNEQFF
>TRBV4-3|-|TRBJ2-1|-
TGCGCCAGCAGCCAAGATTGGGGGATGGCCATTGCAGGGGTTTTTGCGGAGCAGTTCTTC
CASSQDWGMAIAGVFAEQFF
>TRBV20-1|TRBD2|TRBJ2-4|-
TGCAGTGCTGTCTCCGGGACTAGCGGGAGTGGGGTGGATCAGTACTTC
CSAVSGTSGSGVDQYF
>TRBV20-1|-|TRBJ1-2|-
TGCAGTGCTAGCCCCAAAATGCCGGGTGGCTATGGCTACACCTTC
CSASPKMPGGYGYTF
>TRBV5-1|-|TRBJ2-2|few
TGCGCCAGCAGCCCTTCCCAGGGGGGCACCGGGGAGCTGTTTTTT
CASSPSQGGTGELFF
>TRBV29-1|-|TRBJ2-7|many
TGCAGCGTTGGCGGTCGGGGGGCCAACGAGCAGTACTTC
CSVGGRGANEQYF
>TRBV12-3/TRBV12-4|-|TRBJ1-4|-
TGTGCCAGCCGATTTTCGGGTGCAACTAATGAAAAACTGTTTTTT
CASRFSGATNEKLFF
>TRBV18|-|TRBJ2-1|-
TGTGCCAGCTCCGCCGGGACAAGCAATGAGCAGTTCTTC
CASSAGTSNEQFF
>TRBV12-3/TRBV12-4|TRBD2|TRBJ2-5|many
TGTGCCAGCACCCTGGGCGGACTAGCGGGGTCAGAGACCCAGTACTTC
CASTLGGLAGSETQYF
>TRBV28|TRBD1|TRBJ2-5|-
TGTGCCAGCAGTTTCCTACAGGGGTCTGGGGAGACCCAGTACTTC
CASSFLQGSGETQYF
>TRBV6-2/TRBV6-3|-|TRBJ2-7|few
TGTGCCAGCAGTTATAACGGGCTGAACTCCTACGAGCAGTACTTC
CASSYNGLNSYEQYF
>TRBV12-3/TRBV12-4|-|TRBJ2-5|-
TGTGCCAGCAGTCAGCCCGGGGGTTTAAAAGAGACCCAGTACTTC
CASSQPGGLKETQYF
>TRBV20-1|-|TRBJ2-1|many
TGCAGTTGGGGGCAGGCATACAATGAGCAGTTCTTC
CSWGQAYNEQFF
>TRBV28|TRBD1|TRBJ2-7|-
TGTGCCAGCAGGAAACCGGGACAGGGATCCTACGAGCAGTACTTC
CASRKPGQGSYEQYF
>TRBV12-3/TRBV12-4|-|TRBJ2-5|-
TGTGCCAGCAGTATGTACCCGTACCAAGAGACCCAGTACTTC
CASSMYPYQETQYF
>TRBV7-2|-|TRBJ2-1|few
TGTGCCAGCAGCTCCGTGTTGGCCTTTGAACAGTTCTTC
CASSSVLAFEQFF
>TRBV7-2|-|TRBJ2-7|few
TGTGCCAGCAGCTTCCAGCGCTCCTACGAGCAGTACTTC
CASSFQRSYEQYF
>TRBV14|-|TRBJ2-1|-
TGTGCCAGCAGCCAAGATCTAATTAGCTCCTACAATGAGCAGTTCTTC
CASSQDLISSYNEQFF
>TRBV6-5|-|TRBJ2-1|-
TGTGCCAGCAGGACTGGGGCGGATGAGCAGTTCTTC
CASRTGADEQFF
>TRBV15|-|TRBJ2-1|few
TGTGCCACCAGCAGAGATCTGCGGGGTGGCTGGGCAGAGTTCTTC
CATSRDLRGGWAEFF
>TRBV29-1|-|TRBJ1-2|-
TGCAGCGTTGATCGTGCAAACTATGGCTACACCTTC
CSVDRANYGYTF
>TRBV7-6|TRBD1|TRBJ2-3|few
TGTGCCAGCAGTTACAGGGGGGGCACAGATACGCAGTATTTT
CASSYRGGTDTQYF
>TRBV4-2|TRBD2|TRBJ2-3|-
TGTGCCAGCAGCCCTGGACTAGTCGATACGCAGTATTTT
CASSPGLVDTQYF
>TRBV12-3/TRBV12-4|-|TRBJ2-3|many
TGTGCCAGCAGTCTCGTTCGGGGCCGATTCACAGATACGCAGTATTTT
CASSLVRGRFTDTQYF
>TRBV29-1|-|TRBJ2-5|-
TGCAGCGTCGCAGCGGTGGGAGAGACCCAGTACTTC
CSVAAVGETQYF
>TRBV5-1|TRBD2|TRBJ2-3|-
TGCGCCAGCAGCTCGGGACTAGCGGGGGACACAGATACGCAGTATTTT
CASSSGLAGDTDTQYF
>TRBV12-3/TRBV12-4|-|TRBJ2-3|many
TGTGCCAGCAGTTTGGGCACGACGGATACGCAGTATTTT
CASSLGTTDTQYF
>TRBV9|-|TRBJ2-5|-
TGTGCCAGCAGCGCAACAGGAGGGCGGCAAGAGACCCAGTACTTC
CASSATGGRQETQYF
>TRBV5-1|-|TRBJ1-5|-
TGCGCCAGCAGCTTGGCCCCCGCCAATCAGCCCCAGCATTTT
CASSLAPANQPQHF
>TRBV9|-|TRBJ2-7|-
TGTGCCGGCAGCGTAGGTTCAGCCTACGAGCAGTACTTC
CAGSVGSAYEQYF
>TRBV4-1|-|TRBJ1-2|-
TGCGCCAGCAGAGGATTCACCGGGACGGTGGTCTATGGCTACACCTTC
CASRGFTGTVVYGYTF
>TRBV7-2|-|TRBJ1-2|-
TGTGCCAGCAGCTTAGCTGGGGGCTCTCACTATGGCTACACCTTC
CASSLAGGSHYGYTF
>TRBV13|-|TRBJ2-5|-
TGTGCCAGCAGCTTATTACTGACACCAGAGACCCAGTACTTC
CASSLLLTPETQYF
>TRBV4-3|-|TRBJ1-1|many
TGCGCCAGCAGCCAAGATTCCCGTGTGAACACTGAAGCTTTCTTT
CASSQDSRVNTEAFF
>TRBV11-1|-|TRBJ1-5|few
TGTGCCAGCAGCCGGACTCCGGAGGGGGACCCTCTTCGGAGCAATCAGCCCCAGCATTTT
CASSRTPEGDPLRSNQPQHF
>TRBV5-5|-|TRBJ2-7|few
TGTGCCAGCAGCTTTTCCCTCCGACAGTCTATAAGCTCCTACGAGCAGTACTTC
CASSFSLRQSISSYEQYF
>TRBV12-3/TRBV12-4|TRBD1|TRBJ1-4|many
TGTGCCAGCAGTCCAAAGACAGGGAAGGGGACCTTT
CASSPKTGKGTF
>TRBV5-1|TRBD1|TRBJ1-4|-
TGCGCCAGCAGTCCGGGACAGGGGGCCTATGAAAAACTGTTTTTT
CASSPGQGAYEKLFF
>TRBV7-2|-|TRBJ2-3|-
TGTGCCAGCAGCTTTGGAAGGAGCACAGAAACGCAGTATTTT
CASSFGRSTETQYF